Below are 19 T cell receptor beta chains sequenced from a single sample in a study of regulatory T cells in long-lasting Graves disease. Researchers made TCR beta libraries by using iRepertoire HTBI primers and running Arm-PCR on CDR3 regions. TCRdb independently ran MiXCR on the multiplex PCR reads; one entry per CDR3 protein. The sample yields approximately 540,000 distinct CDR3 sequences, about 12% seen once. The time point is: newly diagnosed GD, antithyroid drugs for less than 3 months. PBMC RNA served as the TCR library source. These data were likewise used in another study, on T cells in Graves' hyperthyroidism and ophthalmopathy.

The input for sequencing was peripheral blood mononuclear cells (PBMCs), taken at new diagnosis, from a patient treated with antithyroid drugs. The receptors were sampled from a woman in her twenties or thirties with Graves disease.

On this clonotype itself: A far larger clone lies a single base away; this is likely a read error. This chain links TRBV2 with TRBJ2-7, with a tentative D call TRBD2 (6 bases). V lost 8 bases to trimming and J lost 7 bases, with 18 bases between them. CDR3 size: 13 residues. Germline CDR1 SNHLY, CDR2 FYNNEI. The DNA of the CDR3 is TGTGCCAGCGGGCGGGAAACCTACAATGAGCAGTACTTC. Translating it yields CASGRETYNEQYF.

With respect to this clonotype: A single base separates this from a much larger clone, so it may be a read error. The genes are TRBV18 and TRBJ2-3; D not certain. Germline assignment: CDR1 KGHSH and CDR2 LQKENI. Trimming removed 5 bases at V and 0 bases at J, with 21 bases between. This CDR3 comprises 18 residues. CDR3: CASSSLGRSASSTDTQYF. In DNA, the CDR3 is TGTGCCAGCTCATCACTTGGGCGAAGCGCCTCTAGCACAGATACGCAGTATTTT.

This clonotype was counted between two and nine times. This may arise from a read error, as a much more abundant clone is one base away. The CDR3 DNA is TGTGCCAGCAGCTGGGGGAACACCGGGGAGCTGTTTTTT. As protein: CASSWGNTGELFF. The genes are TRBV7-3 and TRBJ2-2; the D is unclear. V was trimmed by 4 bases and J by 1 base, leaving 4 bases between them. This CDR3 contains 13 residues. Germline V CDR1 and CDR2: SGHTA, FQGTGA.

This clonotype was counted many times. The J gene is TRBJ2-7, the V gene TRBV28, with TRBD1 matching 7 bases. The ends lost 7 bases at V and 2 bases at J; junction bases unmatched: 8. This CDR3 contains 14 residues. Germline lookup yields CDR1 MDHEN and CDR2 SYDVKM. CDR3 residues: CASNPGQRAYEQYF. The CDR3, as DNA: TGTGCCAGCAATCCGGGACAGCGAGCCTACGAGCAGTACTTC.

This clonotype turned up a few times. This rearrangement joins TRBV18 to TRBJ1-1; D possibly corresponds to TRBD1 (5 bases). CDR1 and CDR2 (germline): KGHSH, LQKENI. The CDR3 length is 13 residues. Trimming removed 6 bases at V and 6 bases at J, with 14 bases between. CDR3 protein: CASSPPGDAEAFF. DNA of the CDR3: TGTGCCAGCTCCCCGCCCGGGGACGCTGAAGCTTTCTTT.

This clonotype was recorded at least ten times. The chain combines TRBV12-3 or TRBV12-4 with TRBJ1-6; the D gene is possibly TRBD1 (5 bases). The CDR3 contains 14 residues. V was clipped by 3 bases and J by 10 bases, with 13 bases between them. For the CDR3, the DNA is TGTGCCAGCAGTTTCGGGCAGGGCGGATCACCCCTCCACTTT. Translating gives CASSFGQGGSPLHF.

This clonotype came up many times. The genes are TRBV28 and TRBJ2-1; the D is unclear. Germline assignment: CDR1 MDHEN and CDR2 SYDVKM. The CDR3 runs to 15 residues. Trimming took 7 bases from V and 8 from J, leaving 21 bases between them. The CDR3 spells CASKRPGLGMDEQFF. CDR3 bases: TGTGCCAGCAAAAGGCCCGGGCTCGGTATGGATGAGCAGTTCTTC.

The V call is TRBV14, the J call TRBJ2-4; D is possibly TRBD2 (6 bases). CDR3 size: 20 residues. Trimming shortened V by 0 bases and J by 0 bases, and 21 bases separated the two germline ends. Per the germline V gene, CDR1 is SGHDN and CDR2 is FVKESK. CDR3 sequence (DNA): TGTGCCAGCAGCCAAGATTACGTCGGCTTTAGCGGTTTAGCCAAAAACATTCAGTACTTC. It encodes CASSQDYVGFSGLAKNIQYF. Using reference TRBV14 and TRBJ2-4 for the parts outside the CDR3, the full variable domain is EAGVTQFPSHSVIEKGQTVTLRCDPISGHDNLYWYRRVMGKEIKFLLHFVKESKQDESGMPNNRFLAERTGGTYSTLKVQPAELEDSGVYFCASSQDYVGFSGLAKNIQYFGAGTRLSVL.

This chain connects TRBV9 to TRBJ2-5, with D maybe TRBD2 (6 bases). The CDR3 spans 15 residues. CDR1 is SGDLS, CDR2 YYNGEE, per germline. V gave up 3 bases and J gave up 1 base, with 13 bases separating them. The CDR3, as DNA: TGTGCCAGCAGCGGCGGACTAAGGGTCCAAGAGACCCAGTACTTC. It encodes CASSGGLRVQETQYF.

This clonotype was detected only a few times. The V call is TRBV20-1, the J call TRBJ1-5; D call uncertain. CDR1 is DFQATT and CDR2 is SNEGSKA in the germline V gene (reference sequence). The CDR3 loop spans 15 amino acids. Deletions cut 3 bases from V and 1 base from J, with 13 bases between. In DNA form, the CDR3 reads TGCAGTGCTAGCCCCCCGGGCGACAGCAATCAGCCCCAGCATTTT. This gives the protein CSASPPGDSNQPQHF.

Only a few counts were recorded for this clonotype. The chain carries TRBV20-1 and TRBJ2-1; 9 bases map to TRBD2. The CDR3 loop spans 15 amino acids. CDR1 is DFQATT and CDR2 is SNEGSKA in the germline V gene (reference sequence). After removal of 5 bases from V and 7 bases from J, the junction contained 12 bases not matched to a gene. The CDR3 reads CSAPGFLAGANEQFF. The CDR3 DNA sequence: TGCAGTGCTCCCGGTTTCTTAGCGGGAGCTAATGAGCAGTTCTTC.

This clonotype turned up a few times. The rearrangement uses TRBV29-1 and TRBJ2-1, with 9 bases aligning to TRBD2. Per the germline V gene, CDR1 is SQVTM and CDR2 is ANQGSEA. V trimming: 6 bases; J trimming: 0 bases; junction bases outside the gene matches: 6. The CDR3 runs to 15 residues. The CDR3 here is CSVVGTSHSYNEQFF. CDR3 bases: TGCAGCGTGGTAGGGACTAGCCACTCCTACAATGAGCAGTTCTTC.

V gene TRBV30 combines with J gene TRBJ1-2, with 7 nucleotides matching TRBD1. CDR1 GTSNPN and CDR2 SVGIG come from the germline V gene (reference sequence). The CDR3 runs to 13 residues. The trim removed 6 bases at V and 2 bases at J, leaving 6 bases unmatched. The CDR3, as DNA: TGTGCCTGTACGGGACAGACAAACTATGGCTACACCTTC. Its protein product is CACTGQTNYGYTF.

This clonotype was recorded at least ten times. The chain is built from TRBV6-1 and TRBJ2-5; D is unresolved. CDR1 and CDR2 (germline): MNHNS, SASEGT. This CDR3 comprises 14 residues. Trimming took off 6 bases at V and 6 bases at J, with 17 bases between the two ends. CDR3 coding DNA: TGTGCCAGCAGACCGTCTAGTATCTCGCAGACCCAGTACTTC. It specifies CASRPSSISQTQYF.

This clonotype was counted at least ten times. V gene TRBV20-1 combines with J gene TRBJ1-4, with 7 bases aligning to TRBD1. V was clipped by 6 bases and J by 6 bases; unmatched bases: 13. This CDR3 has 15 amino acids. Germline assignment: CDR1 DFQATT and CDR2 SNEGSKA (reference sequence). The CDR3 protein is CSAPKGQGGYEKLFF. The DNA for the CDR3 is TGCAGTGCCCCGAAGGGGCAGGGGGGATATGAAAAACTGTTTTTT.

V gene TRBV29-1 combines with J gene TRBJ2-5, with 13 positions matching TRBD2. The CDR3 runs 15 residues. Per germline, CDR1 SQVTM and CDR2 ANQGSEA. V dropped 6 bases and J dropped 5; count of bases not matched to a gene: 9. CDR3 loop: CSVTDRTSGSETQYF. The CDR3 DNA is TGCAGCGTCACGGACCGGACTAGCGGGAGTGAGACCCAGTACTTC.

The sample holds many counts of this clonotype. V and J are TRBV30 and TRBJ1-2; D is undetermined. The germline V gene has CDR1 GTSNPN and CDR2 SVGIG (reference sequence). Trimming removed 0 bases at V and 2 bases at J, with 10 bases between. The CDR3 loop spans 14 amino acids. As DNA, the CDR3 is TGTGCCTGGAGTGTACCCTGGGTAAACTATGGCTACACCTTC. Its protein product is CAWSVPWVNYGYTF.

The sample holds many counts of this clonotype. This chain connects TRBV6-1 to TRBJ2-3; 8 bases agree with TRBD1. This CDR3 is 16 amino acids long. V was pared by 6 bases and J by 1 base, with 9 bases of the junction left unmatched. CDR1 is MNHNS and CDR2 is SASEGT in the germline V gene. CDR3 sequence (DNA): TGTGCCAGCAGGAAGGGGACAGGACCGGGCACAGATACGCAGTATTTT. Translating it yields CASRKGTGPGTDTQYF.

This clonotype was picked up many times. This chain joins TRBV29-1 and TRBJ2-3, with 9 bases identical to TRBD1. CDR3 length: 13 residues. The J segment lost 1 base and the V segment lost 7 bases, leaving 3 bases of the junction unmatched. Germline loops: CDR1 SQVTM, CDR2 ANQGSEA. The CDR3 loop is CSARQGGTDTQYF. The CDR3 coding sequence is TGCAGCGCAAGACAGGGGGGCACAGATACGCAGTATTTT.